A selection of T cell receptor beta chains follows, all from one sample in a study of blood T cell repertoires in COVID-19. Here immunoSEQ multiplex PCR was the method, and the copy in TCRdb shows in-frame clones only, minus some. Counted here are hundreds of thousands of clones, approximately 89% occurring once; the ten biggest clones make up 1.5% to 2%. The sample was peripheral blood. All receptors come from a woman under 40 with COVID-19, enrolled during active disease. CDR3s include the opening cysteine and the closing phenylalanine or tryptophan. The D gene is left open where the match is weak. Clone sizes are given selectively: once, few, many, or a class where the clone is expanded.

CDR3,V,D,J,size
CASSTNNSPLHF,TRBV7-9,NA,TRBJ1-6,NA
CASSLRTGPRAQYF,TRBV5-4,TRBD1,TRBJ2-3,NA
CASSFSAQETQYF,TRBV7-2,NA,TRBJ2-5,NA
CASSPDSGGLQYF,TRBV11-3,TRBD2,TRBJ2-3,NA
CASRITSGGQTQYF,TRBV3-1/TRBV3-2,TRBD2,TRBJ2-5,NA
CASAESADSPLHF,TRBV5-1,NA,TRBJ1-6,NA
CASIEGGRGLSGNTIYF,TRBV28,NA,TRBJ1-3,NA
CASSPRTGENTIYF,TRBV3-1/TRBV3-2,TRBD1,TRBJ1-3,NA
CASSSQGQNTEAFF,TRBV7-2,NA,TRBJ1-1,few
CASRDFSGNTIYF,TRBV19,NA,TRBJ1-3,NA
CASSTGLAALAGELFF,TRBV19,TRBD2,TRBJ2-2,NA
CASKPRTGGNTEAFF,TRBV6-6,TRBD1,TRBJ1-1,NA
CASSLTRVDTEAFF,TRBV7-3,NA,TRBJ1-1,once
CASSGSLALSYEQYF,TRBV19,NA,TRBJ2-7,NA
CASSDSRRGTQYF,TRBV2,NA,TRBJ2-5,NA
CASSLTGYTEAFF,TRBV6-5,TRBD1,TRBJ1-1,NA
CSVVQPGVSYNEQFF,TRBV29-1,NA,TRBJ2-1,NA
CASSLRGDQPQHF,TRBV12-3/TRBV12-4,NA,TRBJ1-5,NA
CSAPGLWGYTF,TRBV20-1,NA,TRBJ1-2,NA
CASTLGQGLGEQFF,TRBV28,TRBD1,TRBJ2-1,NA
CASSSLAPRGELFF,TRBV7-2,NA,TRBJ2-2,NA
CASSSQGSGANVLTF,TRBV5-1,NA,TRBJ2-6,NA
CASSLPGDGANVLTF,TRBV5-1,NA,TRBJ2-6,NA
CASSVFRQANGYTF,TRBV2,NA,TRBJ1-2,NA
CASSMNGGVEKLFF,TRBV19,NA,TRBJ1-4,few
CASSISPEEPQHF,TRBV19,NA,TRBJ1-5,once
CASSPQGQGPSGANVLTF,TRBV4-2,TRBD1,TRBJ2-6,NA
CASSDGSSGNTIYF,TRBV2,NA,TRBJ1-3,NA
CATSDALGAGVYNEQFF,TRBV24-1,TRBD2,TRBJ2-1,NA
CATSAINRGGYNEQFF,TRBV24-1,NA,TRBJ2-1,NA
CAWSPTGFGTEAFF,TRBV30,NA,TRBJ1-1,NA
CASQRTGTEGPNYGYTF,TRBV27,TRBD1,TRBJ1-2,NA
CASSIQGTEAFF,TRBV19,NA,TRBJ1-1,NA
CASSHPEVSGGFSEQFF,TRBV4-2,TRBD2,TRBJ2-1,NA
CAISEGATGGDYGYTF,TRBV10-3,TRBD1,TRBJ1-2,NA
CASSLLVAGAQETQYF,TRBV7-9,TRBD2,TRBJ2-5,NA
CASSSGLAGVNTGELFF,TRBV5-6,TRBD2,TRBJ2-2,NA
CASSQGDRNYGYTF,TRBV4-1,TRBD1,TRBJ1-2,NA
CATSRDGGRLMNTEAFF,TRBV15,NA,TRBJ1-1,NA
CASSLGTAGEQYF,TRBV9,NA,TRBJ2-7,once
CASRESGGVEETQYF,TRBV28,NA,TRBJ2-5,NA
CASSLGIRPNTVYRDTQYF,TRBV7-6,NA,TRBJ2-3,NA
CASSRNAGEGTQYF,TRBV4-1,TRBD2,TRBJ2-3,NA
CASSAYGVAGDNSPLHF,TRBV9,NA,TRBJ1-6,NA
CASSLNAGTANQPQHF,TRBV23-1,TRBD1,TRBJ1-5,NA
CASSQGDRQPQHF,TRBV3-1/TRBV3-2,NA,TRBJ1-5,few
CASSVSGGGQETQYF,TRBV2,TRBD2,TRBJ2-5,NA
CASTDRMVNYGYTF,TRBV6-5,NA,TRBJ1-2,NA
CASSAQGAFGYTF,TRBV6-5,TRBD1,TRBJ1-2,few
CASSRIRLAGDTGELFF,TRBV19,TRBD2,TRBJ2-2,NA
CATLGTPIGYGYTF,TRBV19,NA,TRBJ1-2,NA
CASSSSGGGNTQYF,TRBV7-2,TRBD2,TRBJ2-3,NA
CASSLEQVGGYTF,TRBV5-1,NA,TRBJ1-2,NA